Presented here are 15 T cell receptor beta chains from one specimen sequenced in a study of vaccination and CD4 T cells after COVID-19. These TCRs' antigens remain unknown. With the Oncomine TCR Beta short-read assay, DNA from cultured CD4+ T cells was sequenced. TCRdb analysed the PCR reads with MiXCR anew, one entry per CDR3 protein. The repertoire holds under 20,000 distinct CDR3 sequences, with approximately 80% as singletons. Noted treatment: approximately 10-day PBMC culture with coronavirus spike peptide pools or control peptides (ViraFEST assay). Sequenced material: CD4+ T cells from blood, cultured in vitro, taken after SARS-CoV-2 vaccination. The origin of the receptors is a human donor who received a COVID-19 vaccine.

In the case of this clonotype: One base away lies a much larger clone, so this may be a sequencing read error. The CDR3 here is CATSGVGRAQPRHF. The CDR3 DNA reads TGTGCCACCAGTGGAGTAGGTCGGGCTCAGCCCCGGCATTTT. The rearrangement links TRBV24-1 to TRBJ1-5; D call uncertain. CDR3 length equals 14 residues. Germline-derived CDR1 and CDR2 are KGHDR and SFDVKD.

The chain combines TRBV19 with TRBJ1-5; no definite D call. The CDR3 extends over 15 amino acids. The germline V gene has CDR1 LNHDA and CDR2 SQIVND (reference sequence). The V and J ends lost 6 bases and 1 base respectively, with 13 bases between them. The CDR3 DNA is TGTGCCAGTAGAGGGCCTCTCTCAAGCAATCAGCCCCAGCATTTT. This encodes CASRGPLSSNQPQHF.

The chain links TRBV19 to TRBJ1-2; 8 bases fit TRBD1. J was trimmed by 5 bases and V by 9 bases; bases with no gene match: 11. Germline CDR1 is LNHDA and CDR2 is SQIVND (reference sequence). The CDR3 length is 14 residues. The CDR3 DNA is TGTGCCAGCAATAAGGACAGGGAGGTGTATGGCTACACCTTC. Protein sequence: CASNKDREVYGYTF. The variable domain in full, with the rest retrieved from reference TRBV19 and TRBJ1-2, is DGGITQSPKYLFRKEGQNVTLSCEQNLNHDAMYWYRQDPGQGLRLIYYSQIVNDFQKGDIAEGYSVSREKKESFPLTVTSAQKNPTAFYLCASNKDREVYGYTFGSGTRLTVV.

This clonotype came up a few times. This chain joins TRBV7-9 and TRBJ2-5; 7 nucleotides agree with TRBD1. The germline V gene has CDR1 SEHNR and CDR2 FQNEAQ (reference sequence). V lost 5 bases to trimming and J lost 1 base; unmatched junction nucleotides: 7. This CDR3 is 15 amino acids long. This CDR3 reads CASSPQGTTQETQYF. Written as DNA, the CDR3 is TGTGCCAGCAGCCCACAGGGGACCACCCAAGAGACCCAGTACTTC.

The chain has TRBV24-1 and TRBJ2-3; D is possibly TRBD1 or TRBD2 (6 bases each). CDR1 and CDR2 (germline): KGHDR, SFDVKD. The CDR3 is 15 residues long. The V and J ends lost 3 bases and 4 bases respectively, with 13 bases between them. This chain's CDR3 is CATSDTGRIADTQYF. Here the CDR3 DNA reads TGTGCCACCAGTGATACAGGGAGGATCGCAGATACGCAGTATTTT.

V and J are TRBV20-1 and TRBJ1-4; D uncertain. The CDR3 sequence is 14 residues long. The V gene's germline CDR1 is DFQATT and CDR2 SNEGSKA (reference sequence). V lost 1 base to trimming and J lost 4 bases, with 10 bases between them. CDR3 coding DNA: TGCAGTGCTAGAGGGGCTGATAGTAATGAAAAACTGTTTTTT. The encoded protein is CSARGADSNEKLFF.

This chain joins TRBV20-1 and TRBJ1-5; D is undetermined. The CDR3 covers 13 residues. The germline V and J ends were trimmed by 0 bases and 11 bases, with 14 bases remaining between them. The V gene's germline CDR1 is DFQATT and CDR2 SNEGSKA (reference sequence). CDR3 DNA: TGCAGTGCTAGAGATCCCCCTACCGGGACCCAGCATTTT. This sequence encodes CSARDPPTGTQHF.

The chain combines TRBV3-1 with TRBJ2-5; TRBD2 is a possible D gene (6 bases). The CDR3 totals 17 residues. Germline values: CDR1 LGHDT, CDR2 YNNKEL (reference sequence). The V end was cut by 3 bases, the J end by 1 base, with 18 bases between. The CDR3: CASSHLKGTLLQETQYF. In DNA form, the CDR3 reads TGTGCCAGCAGCCACCTAAAAGGGACTCTCCTCCAAGAGACCCAGTACTTC.

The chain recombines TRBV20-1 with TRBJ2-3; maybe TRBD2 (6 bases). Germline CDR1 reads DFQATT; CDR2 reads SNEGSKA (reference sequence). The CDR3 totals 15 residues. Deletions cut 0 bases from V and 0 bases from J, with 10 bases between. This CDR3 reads CSARERGYSTDTQYF. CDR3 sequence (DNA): TGCAGTGCTAGAGAACGGGGGTATAGCACAGATACGCAGTATTTT.

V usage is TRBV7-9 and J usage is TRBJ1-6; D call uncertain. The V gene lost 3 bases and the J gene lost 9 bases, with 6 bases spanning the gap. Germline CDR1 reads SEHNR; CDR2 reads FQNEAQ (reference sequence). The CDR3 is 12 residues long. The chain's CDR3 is CASSFYGSPLHF. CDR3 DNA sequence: TGTGCCAGCAGCTTCTATGGTTCACCCCTCCACTTT. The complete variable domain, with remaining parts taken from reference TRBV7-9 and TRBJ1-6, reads DTGVSQNPRHKITKRGQNVTFRCDPISEHNRLYWYRQTLGQGPEFLTYFQNEAQLEKSRLLSDRFSAERPKGSFSTLEIQRTEQGDSAMYLCASSFYGSPLHFGNGTRLTVT.

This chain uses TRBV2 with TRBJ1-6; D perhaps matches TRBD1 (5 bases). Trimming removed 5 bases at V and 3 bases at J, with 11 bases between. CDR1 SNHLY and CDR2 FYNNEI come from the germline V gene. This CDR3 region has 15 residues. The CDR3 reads CASSTDRYYNSPLHF. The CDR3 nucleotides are TGTGCCAGCAGTACCGACAGATACTATAATTCACCCCTCCACTTT.

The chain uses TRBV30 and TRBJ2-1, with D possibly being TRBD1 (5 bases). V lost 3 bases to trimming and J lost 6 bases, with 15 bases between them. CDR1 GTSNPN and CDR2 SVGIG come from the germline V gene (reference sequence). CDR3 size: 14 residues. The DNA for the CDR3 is TGTGCCTGGAGACTATGGGGCGACGGCAATGAGCAGTTCTTC. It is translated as CAWRLWGDGNEQFF.

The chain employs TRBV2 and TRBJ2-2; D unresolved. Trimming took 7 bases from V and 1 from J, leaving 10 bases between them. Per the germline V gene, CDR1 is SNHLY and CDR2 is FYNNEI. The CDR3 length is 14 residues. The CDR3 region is CASKLEENTGELFF. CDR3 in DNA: TGTGCCAGCAAATTGGAAGAGAACACCGGGGAGCTGTTTTTT.

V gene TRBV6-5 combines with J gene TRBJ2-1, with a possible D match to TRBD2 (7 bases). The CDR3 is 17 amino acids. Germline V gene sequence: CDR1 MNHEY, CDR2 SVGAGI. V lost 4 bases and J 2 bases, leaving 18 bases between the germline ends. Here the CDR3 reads CASSSKGRGQTYNEQFF. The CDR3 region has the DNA TGTGCCAGCAGTTCGAAGGGGCGGGGGCAAACCTACAATGAGCAGTTCTTC.

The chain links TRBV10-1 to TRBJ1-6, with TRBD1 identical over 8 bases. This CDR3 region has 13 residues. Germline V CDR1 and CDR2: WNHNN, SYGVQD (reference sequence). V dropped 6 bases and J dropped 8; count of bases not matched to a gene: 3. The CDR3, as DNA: TGCGCCAGCAGCACACAGGGGGATTCACCCCTCCACTTT. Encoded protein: CASSTQGDSPLHF.